Listed below are T cell receptor beta chains from one sample, sequenced in a study of cytomegalovirus exposure and HLA in healthy donors. Sequenced by immunoSEQ multiplex PCR; TCRdb stores in-frame clones only, minus some. The sample has about 180,000 clones; 77% are singletons. Material for sequencing was PBMCs. Source of these receptors: a woman aged 60-75 years in good health and CMV-seropositive. The conserved cysteine and the conserved F or W are not part of the CDR3 here.

V	length	CDR3
TRBV27	10	ASSLTGYEQY
TRBV11-2	13	ASSLVPQGWNEQY
TRBV5-1	12	ASSLDYGEDEAF
TRBV7-9	12	ASSRQGSLTEAF
TRBV19	14	ASSPWGQGNTGELF
TRBV28	13	ASSFRSLVAYEQY
TRBV27	12	ASSLGTGGEEQY
TRBV18	14	ASSPPGSGPNNEQF
TRBV5-8	13	ASSFGGGASDTQY
TRBV30	12	AWSVWGVNTEAF